The 23 T cell receptor beta chains given below trace back to one sample, sequenced in a study of T cells in narcolepsy (dated by TCRdb to 2017 to 2018). Library creation used the immunoSEQ multiplex PCR assay. TCRdb provides this immuneACCESS table in a form limited to in-frame rearrangements. Some clones are lacking; in checked studies, under half of them reflect an unresolved V gene, and why the rest are absent is not known. Here the sample has nearly 35,000 clones; around 80% occur a single time. Approximately 1% of the sample rests with the top ten. The material sequenced was memory (CD45RA-) CD4+ T cells from blood. The sample's cell subset or site, from its label and the paper: memory T cells sorted ex vivo from peripheral blood. These receptors originate from a human donor in good health.

The J gene is TRBJ1-1, the V gene TRBV5-1; TRBD1 is a possible D gene (6 bases). Between the trimmed V and J ends, which lost 4 bases and 8 bases, there was a span of 18 bases. The CDR3 covers 14 residues. Germline V gene sequence: CDR1 SGHRS, CDR2 YFSETQ. The CDR3 loop reads CASSPSVGGREAFF. The CDR3, as DNA: TGCGCCAGCAGCCCCTCTGTAGGGGGGCGAGAAGCTTTCTTT.

The chain couples TRBV5-4 to TRBJ1-6; D not certain. This CDR3 is built from 14 residues. Germline V gene sequence: CDR1 SGHNT, CDR2 YYREEE (reference sequence). V was cut by 1 base and J by 8 bases, with 10 bases left in between. The CDR3 loop is CASSLPGIDSPLHF. CDR3 nucleotides: TGTGCCAGCAGCTTGCCGGGGATCGATTCACCCCTCCACTTT.

The chain recombines TRBV6-1 with TRBJ1-3; D perhaps matches TRBD1 (6 bases). The germline CDR1 and CDR2 sequences are MNHNS and SASEGT. This CDR3 spans 14 amino acids. V lost 11 bases and J lost 2, with 16 bases in between. The CDR3 protein is CAAQQGSAGNTIYF. CDR3 nucleotide sequence: TGTGCCGCCCAACAGGGAAGTGCTGGAAACACCATATATTTT.

In DNA, the CDR3 is TGTGCCAGTAGTATTGGAGGGATGGCTGGGGAGCTGTTTTTT. Its translation is CASSIGGMAGELFF. This chain links TRBV19 with TRBJ2-2; maybe TRBD2 (6 bases). Germline lookup yields CDR1 LNHDA and CDR2 SQIVND (reference sequence). The CDR3 is made up of 14 amino acids. The V and J ends lost 3 bases and 8 bases respectively, with 13 bases between them. The variable domain in full, with the rest retrieved from reference TRBV19 and TRBJ2-2, is DGGITQSPKYLFRKEGQNVTLSCEQNLNHDAMYWYRQDPGQGLRLIYYSQIVNDFQKGDIAEGYSVSREKKESFPLTVTSAQKNPTAFYLCASSIGGMAGELFFGEGSRLTVL.

The rearrangement joins TRBV18 to TRBJ2-7; 11 positions match TRBD2. The CDR3 length is 18 residues. Unmatched junction bases numbered 14, after V lost 5 bases and J lost 2 bases. CDR1 KGHSH and CDR2 LQKENI come from the germline V gene. CDR3 region: CASSSLGGGTSGTYEQYF. The CDR3 DNA reads as TGTGCCAGCTCATCCTTAGGGGGGGGGACTAGCGGCACCTACGAGCAGTACTTC.

The V and J genes are TRBV29-1 and TRBJ2-1, with D perhaps given as TRBD1 or TRBD2 (6 bases each). The V gene's germline CDR1 is SQVTM and CDR2 ANQGSEA. V was clipped by 4 bases and J by 4 bases, with 14 bases between them. The CDR3 runs to 14 residues. The CDR3 region is CSVGFGGWYNEQFF. In DNA, the CDR3 is TGCAGCGTTGGGTTCGGGGGCTGGTACAATGAGCAGTTCTTC.

The chain carries TRBV9 and TRBJ1-6; possibly TRBD1 for D (6 bases). CDR1 SGDLS and CDR2 YYNGEE come from the germline V gene. CDR3 length: 15 amino acids. Trimming pared 0 bases from V and 8 bases from J, leaving 12 bases between. The CDR3 nucleotides read TGTGCCAGCAGCGTAGAGGCGGGGGGCCATTCACCCCTCCACTTT. It codes for CASSVEAGGHSPLHF.

The CDR3 spells CASSPHTGPGELFF. In nucleotides, the CDR3 is TGTGCCAGCAGTCCGCACACAGGCCCCGGGGAGCTGTTTTTT. This chain joins TRBV28 and TRBJ2-2, with D maybe TRBD1 (5 bases). The V gene's germline CDR1 is MDHEN and CDR2 SYDVKM. This CDR3 is built from 14 residues. The V end was cut by 5 bases, the J end by 6 bases, with 13 bases between.

The chain uses TRBV10-3 and TRBJ1-2; D not certain. CDR3 length equals 12 residues. With 10 bases removed from V and 1 base from J, the gap between germline ends came to 10 bases. Germline assignment: CDR1 ENHRY and CDR2 SYGVKD. The CDR3: CATTQLNYGYTF. The CDR3 DNA reads TGTGCCACGACCCAGCTTAACTATGGCTACACCTTC.

This clone was seen only once. This CDR3 is CASRRDGYEQYF. The CDR3 nucleotides are TGTGCCAGCAGACGGGATGGCTACGAGCAGTACTTC. V and J are TRBV6-6 and TRBJ2-7, with D possibly being TRBD2 (5 bases). V lost 6 bases to trimming and J lost 3 bases, with 9 bases between them. CDR3 length: 12 amino acids. Germline V gene lookup returns CDR1 MNHNY and CDR2 SVGAGI (reference sequence).

This clone was recorded once. The J gene is TRBJ1-1, the V gene TRBV5-8; TRBD1 is a possible D gene (5 bases). With 0 bases removed from V and 4 bases from J, the gap between germline ends came to 13 bases. Germline V gene sequence: CDR1 SGHTS, CDR2 YDEGEE. This CDR3 comprises 15 residues. CDR3 sequence reads: CASSLGDTGATEAFF. For the CDR3, the DNA is TGTGCCAGCAGCTTGGGAGACACCGGGGCCACTGAAGCTTTCTTT.

The V and J genes are TRBV10-3 and TRBJ2-3, with unresolved D. The CDR3 totals 15 residues. Trimming shortened V by 5 bases and J by 2 bases, and 14 bases separated the two germline ends. The V gene's germline CDR1 is ENHRY and CDR2 SYGVKD. This CDR3 is CAISKSAAYTDTQYF. The CDR3 coding sequence is TGTGCCATCAGTAAGAGCGCGGCTTACACAGATACGCAGTATTTT.

This chain uses TRBV5-4 with TRBJ2-2; TRBD1 matches at 7 bases. CDR1 is SGHNT and CDR2 is YYREEE in the germline V gene (reference sequence). The V gene end was trimmed by 6 bases and the J gene end by 2 bases; junction bases not matched to a gene: 4. The CDR3 loop spans 14 amino acids. In DNA, the CDR3 is TGTGCCAGCACCTGGGACAGTAACACCGGGGAGCTGTTTTTT. The encoded protein is CASTWDSNTGELFF. Together with reference TRBV5-4 and TRBJ2-2, the CDR3 gives the full variable domain: ETGVTQSPTHLIKTRGQQVTLRCSSQSGHNTVSWYQQALGQGPQFIFQYYREEENGRGNFPPRFSGLQFPNYSSELNVNALELDDSALYLCASTWDSNTGELFFGEGSRLTVL.

This clone was counted a few times. V and J are TRBV5-1 and TRBJ1-2; D is possibly TRBD1 (6 bases). The V gene lost 5 bases and the J gene lost 7 bases, with 12 bases spanning the gap. This CDR3 contains 12 residues. Germline V gene lookup returns CDR1 SGHRS and CDR2 YFSETQ. The CDR3 loop reads CASRWGAGGYTF. Here the CDR3 DNA reads TGCGCCAGCAGGTGGGGGGCAGGTGGCTACACCTTC.

This clone was counted only a few times. The rearrangement uses TRBV19 and TRBJ1-4, with 10 bases lining up with TRBD1. Germline V lookup: CDR1 LNHDA, CDR2 SQIVND (reference sequence). This CDR3 spans 15 amino acids. The trim removed 5 bases at V and 7 bases at J, leaving 7 bases unmatched. For the CDR3, the DNA is TGTGCCAGTAGTCCAAAGACAGGGGGCGGTGAAAAACTGTTTTTT. Amino acid sequence: CASSPKTGGGEKLFF.

The gene calls are TRBV10-3 and TRBJ2-1; 16 bases align to TRBD2. Germline V gives CDR1 ENHRY, CDR2 SYGVKD. CDR3 length: 16 amino acids. The V gene end was trimmed by 4 bases and the J gene end by 8 bases; junction bases not matched to a gene: 5. CDR3 coding DNA: TGTGCCATCAGTGCGGGACTAGCGGGGGGGAACTATGAGCAGTTCTTC. As protein: CAISAGLAGGNYEQFF.

As to this clone: Distinct nucleotide sequences in the sample also encode this CDR3. The chain employs TRBV6-1 and TRBJ2-4; D is unclear. The germline V and J ends were trimmed by 4 bases and 0 bases, with 7 bases remaining between them. This CDR3 is built from 14 residues. CDR1 MNHNS and CDR2 SASEGT come from the germline V gene. The CDR3 protein is CASSVTLAKNIQYF. The CDR3 DNA reads as TGTGCCAGCAGTGTAACCCTAGCCAAAAACATTCAGTACTTC.

This clone has only a few counts. This chain joins TRBV2 and TRBJ1-1; D is uncertain. Germline assignment: CDR1 SNHLY and CDR2 FYNNEI. CDR3 length: 11 residues. Deletions cut 4 bases from V and 3 bases from J, with 3 bases between. The DNA of the CDR3 is TGTGCCAGCAGTGGTTACACTGAAGCTTTCTTT. Residues: CASSGYTEAFF.

The chain carries TRBV19 and TRBJ2-2; TRBD1 agrees at 8 bases. CDR1 is LNHDA and CDR2 is SQIVND in the germline V gene (reference sequence). CDR3 length: 12 amino acids. Trimming took 11 bases from V and 6 from J; bases not matched to a gene: 5. CDR3 loop: CASRTGSGELFF. CDR3 sequence (DNA): TGTGCCTCCAGGACAGGGTCCGGGGAGCTGTTTTTT.

This chain connects TRBV5-6 to TRBJ2-2, with TRBD1 matching 8 bases. Germline V CDR1 and CDR2: SGHDT, YYEEEE. This CDR3 is built from 15 residues. J gave up 3 bases and V 6 bases, and 7 bases lay outside the gene matches. The chain's CDR3 is CASILQGAYTGELFF. The DNA of the CDR3 is TGTGCCAGCATCCTCCAGGGGGCTTACACCGGGGAGCTGTTTTTT.

The J gene is TRBJ2-7, the V gene TRBV10-3, with 7 bases fitting TRBD1. The CDR3 length is 14 residues. CDR1 and CDR2 from the germline V gene are ENHRY and SYGVKD. V shed 7 bases and J 7 bases; nucleotides not matched to a gene: 13. The CDR3 DNA is TGTGCCATCACCGAGGGGACAGCTAGTCCGGAGCAGTACTTC. Translated, it gives CAITEGTASPEQYF.

The chain carries TRBV7-3 and TRBJ2-1, with 7 bases aligning to TRBD2. The CDR3 is 14 residues long. The ends lost 3 bases at V and 5 bases at J; junction bases unmatched: 4. The V gene's germline CDR1 is SGHTA and CDR2 FQGTGA. The CDR3 is CASSFGGSNNEQFF. The CDR3 coding sequence is TGTGCCAGCAGCTTCGGCGGGAGCAACAATGAGCAGTTCTTC. Variable domain in full (rest from reference TRBV7-3 and TRBJ2-1): GAGVSQTPSNKVTEKGKYVELRCDPISGHTALYWYRQSLGQGPEFLIYFQGTGAADDSGLPNDRFFAVRPEGSVSTLKIQRTERGDSAVYLCASSFGGSNNEQFFGPGTRLTVL.

The gene calls are TRBV7-3 and TRBJ1-1; TRBD1 is a possible D gene (6 bases). The CDR3 consists of 14 residues. V was trimmed by 5 bases and J by 8 bases, leaving 18 bases between them. The germline V gene encodes CDR1 SGHTA and CDR2 FQGTGA. DNA of the CDR3: TGTGCCAGCAGCCAAAGCTGGACAGACAAAGAAGCTTTCTTT. It specifies CASSQSWTDKEAFF.